The TCR beta chain described here comes from a study of OX40 agonist ivuxolimab in advanced cancers. Clones were sequenced by immunoSEQ multiplex PCR, and TCRdb holds only the in-frame ones, with some missing. The sample has about 92,000 clones; about 91% are singletons. This CDR3 is 15 amino acids long. Germline V CDR1 and CDR2: KGHSH, LQKENI. V was pared by 3 bases and J by 5 bases, with 15 bases between. The chain links TRBV18 to TRBJ2-3; TRBD1 or TRBD2 may be the D gene (5 bases each). This sample comprised CD4+ or CD8+ T cells sorted from blood, obtained in a trial of the OX40 agonist ivuxolimab. This receptor was obtained from an adult with an advanced solid tumor such as melanoma, head and neck, liver or kidney cancer. CDR3 nucleotide sequence: TGTGCCAGCTCACCGAAAGAGGGGCCGAGAGATACGCAGTATTTT. It is translated as CASSPKEGPRDTQYF. The full variable domain, in which reference TRBV18 and TRBJ2-3 provide the parts outside the CDR3, is NAGVMQNPRHLVRRRGQEARLRCSPMKGHSHVYWYRQLPEEGLKFMVYLQKENIIDESGMPKERFSAEFPKEGPSILRIQQVVRGDSAAYFCASSPKEGPRDTQYFGPGTRLTVL.